One sample yielded the 11 T cell receptor beta chains listed below, sequenced in a study of identifying expanded T cells in peripheral blood (dated by TCRdb to the late 2010s). Libraries came from the immunoSEQ multiplex PCR assay. As stored in TCRdb, this immuneACCESS dataset retains in-frame rearrangements with V and J assigned. A fraction of the clones does not appear; measured against another copy, unresolved V genes explain less than half of the discrepancy, and the remainder lacks a known reason. The sample records 90,000 or so clones, approximately 90% of which are singletons. The ten largest make up 19% of the sample. Sequenced sample: blood. These receptors all stem from a person aged 18-70 years in good health.

In its sample, this clone was seen once. The chain combines TRBV6-6 with TRBJ1-4, with TRBD1 as a possible D gene (6 bases). The CDR3 is 15 residues long. V shed 5 bases and J shed 10 bases, with 20 bases lying between them. Germline V CDR1 and CDR2: MNHNY, SVGAGI (reference sequence). The CDR3 region has the DNA TGTGCCAGCAGTAGGGGGTCGGCGGGAGAGGGAAAACTGTTTTTT. As protein: CASSRGSAGEGKLFF.

The chain uses TRBV5-6 and TRBJ2-7; D is tentatively TRBD1 or TRBD2 (5 bases each). Trimming removed 5 bases from V and 5 bases from J, with 14 bases in between. Looked up from germline, CDR1 is SGHDT and CDR2 is YYEEEE. This CDR3 has 13 residues. The CDR3 nucleotides are TGTGCCAGCAGATCCGGGACCAGCCACGAGCAGTACTTC. This encodes CASRSGTSHEQYF.

V and J are TRBV5-6 and TRBJ2-7; 10 nucleotides agree with TRBD1. The CDR3 covers 15 residues. V shed 4 bases, J shed 5 bases, and the junction held 9 bases outside the gene matches. CDR1 and CDR2 from the germline V gene are SGHDT and YYEEEE. Written as DNA, the CDR3 is TGTGCCAGCAGCCCTTGGGGGACAGGGGACCACGAGCAGTACTTC. Amino acid sequence: CASSPWGTGDHEQYF. Full variable domain (outside the CDR3, taken from reference TRBV5-6 and TRBJ2-7): DAGVTQSPTHLIKTRGQQVTLRCSPKSGHDTVSWYQQALGQGPQFIFQYYEEEERQRGNFPDRFSGHQFPNYSSELNVNALLLGDSALYLCASSPWGTGDHEQYFGPGTRLTVT.

A note on this clone: In the same sample, other DNA sequences code for this CDR3. The chain links TRBV7-2 to TRBJ1-5; 10 bases map to TRBD1. Germline CDR1 is SGHTA and CDR2 is FQGNSA. The trim removed 5 bases at V and 10 bases at J, leaving 5 bases unmatched. The CDR3 runs 13 residues. CDR3: CASSPGQGRPQHF. In DNA, the CDR3 is TGTGCCAGCAGCCCGGGACAGGGGCGACCCCAGCATTTT.

V is TRBV7-9 and J is TRBJ2-2; no definite D call. The V gene lost 5 bases and the J gene lost 3 bases, with 10 bases spanning the gap. The CDR3 consists of 14 residues. Germline CDR1 and CDR2: SEHNR and FQNEAQ (reference sequence). The CDR3 region has the DNA TGTGCCAGCAGCCTCCATCCTCACACCGGGGAGCTGTTTTTT. Translating gives CASSLHPHTGELFF.

The rearrangement joins TRBV30 to TRBJ1-5, with D perhaps matching TRBD1 (6 bases). The germline V and J ends were trimmed by 2 bases and 1 base, with 12 bases remaining between them. The CDR3 extends over 15 amino acids. CDR1 and CDR2 from the germline V gene are GTSNPN and SVGIG (reference sequence). CDR3 nucleotide sequence: TGTGCCTGGAGTCCCGTAGGGGGAAGCAATCAGCCCCAGCATTTT. Encoded protein: CAWSPVGGSNQPQHF.

The chain recombines TRBV9 with TRBJ1-2, with D maybe TRBD1 (6 bases). Germline V CDR1 and CDR2: SGDLS, YYNGEE. The CDR3 loop spans 15 amino acids. V gave up 3 bases and J gave up 4 bases, with 16 bases separating them. The DNA for the CDR3 is TGTGCCAGCAGCGACAGGGAATCGGGGTTCTATGGCTACACCTTC. This encodes CASSDRESGFYGYTF. Supplemented by reference TRBV9 and TRBJ1-2, the full variable domain reads DSGVTQTPKHLITATGQRVTLRCSPRSGDLSVYWYQQSLDQGLQFLIQYYNGEERAKGNILERFSAQQFPDLHSELNLSSLELGDSALYFCASSDRESGFYGYTFGSGTRLTVV.

This chain connects TRBV27 to TRBJ1-5, with D uncertain. CDR3 size: 13 residues. Trimming pared 6 bases from V and 8 bases from J, leaving 14 bases between. Germline CDR1 MNHEY, CDR2 SMNVEV (reference sequence). The CDR3 nucleotides are TGTGCCAGCAGCCGGGGAGCGAGGGAGCCCCAGCATTTT. Its translation: CASSRGAREPQHF.

The chain is built from TRBV7-9 and TRBJ1-3; D uncertain. V lost 7 bases and J 4 bases, leaving 14 bases between the germline ends. Germline CDR1 reads SEHNR; CDR2 reads FQNEAQ (reference sequence). This CDR3 region has 14 residues. CDR3 region: CASNPQTSGNTIYF. As DNA, the CDR3 is TGTGCCAGCAACCCTCAAACGTCGGGAAACACCATATATTTT.

This clone has just one count. The CDR3: CASSPDRVGTEAFF. Written as DNA, the CDR3 is TGTGCCAGCTCACCAGACAGGGTCGGCACTGAAGCTTTCTTT. This chain links TRBV18 with TRBJ1-1; 7 bases agree with TRBD1. J lost 4 bases, V lost 2 bases, and 4 bases had no gene match. CDR1 and CDR2 (germline): KGHSH, LQKENI. The CDR3 has 14 amino acids.

The chain is built from TRBV5-4 and TRBJ2-1; D not certain. Looked up from germline, CDR1 is SGHNT and CDR2 is YYREEE (reference sequence). This CDR3 has 14 residues. The V end was cut by 2 bases, the J end by 8 bases, with 14 bases between. The CDR3 coding sequence is TGTGCCAGCAGCTTTAATGGCCCACGCGATGAGCAGTTCTTC. Protein product: CASSFNGPRDEQFF.